This entry lists 7 T cell receptor beta chains sequenced from one sample in a study of blood T cell repertoires in COVID-19. Using immunoSEQ multiplex PCR, the repertoire was profiled, and TCRdb retains in-frame clones only, with some absent. The sample shows under 150,000 clones, less than 85% of them seen only once. Sequenced input: peripheral blood. The source is a human donor in a cohort sampled during active COVID-19.

The V and J genes are TRBV2 and TRBJ2-1; 12 bases map to TRBD2. Germline V gives CDR1 SNHLY, CDR2 FYNNEI. J gave up 9 bases and V 2 bases, and 2 bases lay outside the gene matches. The CDR3 length is 14 residues. In DNA form, the CDR3 reads TGTGCCAGCAGTGAACTAGCGGGGGGGTTTGAGCAGTTCTTC. It codes for CASSELAGGFEQFF.

This chain uses TRBV3-1 (or the pseudogene TRBV3-2) with TRBJ1-1; D not resolved. Trimming stripped 0 bases from V and 0 bases from J, with 17 bases between. The CDR3 length is 18 residues. The germline V gene encodes CDR1 LGHDT and CDR2 YNNKEL (reference sequence). This CDR3 is CASSQDPLTPCLNTEAFF. CDR3 bases: TGTGCCAGCAGCCAAGATCCCCTGACTCCTTGCCTGAACACTGAAGCTTTCTTT.

The genes are TRBV12-5 and TRBJ2-1, with TRBD2 matching over 11 bases. V gave up 5 bases and J gave up 8 bases; unmatched junction bases: 14. Germline CDR1 LGHNT, CDR2 FRNRAP. CDR3 length equals 17 residues. CDR3 protein: CASGQTSGVTLIHEQFF. The CDR3 coding sequence is TGTGCTAGTGGTCAGACTAGCGGGGTCACCCTAATCCATGAGCAGTTCTTC.

The V call is TRBV2, the J call TRBJ1-1, with 8 bases aligning to TRBD1. The V segment lost 6 bases and the J segment 1 base; nucleotides outside the gene matches: 7. Germline-derived CDR1 and CDR2 are SNHLY and FYNNEI. CDR3 size: 15 residues. CDR3 sequence reads: CASRDHRGKNTEAFF. The CDR3 nucleotides are TGTGCCAGCAGGGACCACAGGGGGAAGAACACTGAAGCTTTCTTT.

The chain recombines TRBV3-1 (or the pseudogene TRBV3-2) with TRBJ2-7, with 7 bases fitting TRBD2. Trimming at V came to 4 bases and at J to 4 bases, leaving 4 bases not matched to a gene. The length of the CDR3 is 13 residues. CDR1 LGHDT and CDR2 YNNKEL come from the germline V gene (reference sequence). The CDR3 bases are TGTGCCAGCAGCCCATTGGGACTATACGAGCAGTACTTC. Translating gives CASSPLGLYEQYF.

The CDR3 DNA is TGTGCCAGCAGCTTACGGGGTTCGGGAAACATTCAGTACTTC. This encodes CASSLRGSGNIQYF. The V and J genes are TRBV5-5 and TRBJ2-4; TRBD2 is a possible D gene (5 bases). CDR1 and CDR2 (germline): SGHKS, YYEKEE (reference sequence). The CDR3 is 14 amino acids. The ends were cut back, 2 bases at V and 6 bases at J, with 12 bases in the middle. The full variable domain, rest sourced from reference TRBV5-5 and TRBJ2-4, is DAGVTQSPTHLIKTRGQQVTLRCSPISGHKSVSWYQQVLGQGPQFIFQYYEKEERGRGNFPDRFSARQFPNYSSELNVNALLLGDSALYLCASSLRGSGNIQYFGAGTRLSVL.

This clone has just one count. This chain links TRBV18 with TRBJ1-2; D is unclear. Germline loops: CDR1 KGHSH, CDR2 LQKENI. The V and J ends lost 2 bases and 2 bases respectively, with 6 bases between them. This CDR3 is 13 amino acids long. This CDR3 reads CASSPIGNYGYTF. The CDR3 region has the DNA TGTGCCAGCTCACCAATCGGGAACTATGGCTACACCTTC.